One and the same sample provided the 14 T cell receptor beta chains below, sequenced in a study of T-cell reconstitution after alpha-beta-depleted transplantation in children. It was with unique molecular identifiers that the TCRbeta library was prepared. MiXCR, run by TCRdb on the PCR reads, gives a single entry per CDR3 protein. The table lists approximately 350,000 distinct CDR3 sequences, about 9.4% of them singletons. The sample consisted of PBMCs from the stem cell graft donor, taken from the stem cell graft. The receptors here all came from a human donor who donated a stem cell graft to a child with acute lymphoblastic leukemia.

This clonotype was seen more than once but under ten times. This chain joins TRBV27 and TRBJ2-5; 7 nucleotides align to TRBD2. CDR1 and CDR2 (germline): MNHEY, SMNVEV (reference sequence). This CDR3 comprises 16 residues. The V and J ends lost 6 bases and 1 base, in that order; junction bases with no gene match: 11. This CDR3 is CASRSSDSGFQETQYF. CDR3 DNA sequence: TGTGCCAGCAGATCTAGCGATAGCGGGTTCCAAGAGACCCAGTACTTC.

This clonotype was seen only a few times. The V and J genes are TRBV27 and TRBJ2-7, with D possibly being TRBD2 (6 bases). The V and J ends lost 8 bases and 0 bases respectively, with 20 bases between them. The CDR3 extends over 16 amino acids. Germline V gene lookup returns CDR1 MNHEY and CDR2 SMNVEV (reference sequence). The CDR3 region is CASLRLAGSSSYEQYF. CDR3 in DNA: TGTGCCAGCCTCAGGCTCGCGGGGTCTAGCTCCTACGAGCAGTACTTC.

This clonotype turned up a few times. V usage is TRBV12-3 or TRBV12-4 and J usage is TRBJ2-7; D gene ambiguous. The CDR3 has 14 residues. Trimming left V 3 bases short and J 2 bases short, with 11 bases between. This chain's CDR3 is CASSFSVSPYEQYF. The CDR3 nucleotides read TGTGCCAGCAGTTTTTCTGTGAGTCCCTACGAGCAGTACTTC.

In this sample, this clonotype turned up a few times. CDR3 DNA sequence: TGTGCCAGCAGTTACAGCACAGGGGTCAAGACCGGGGAGCTGTTTTTT. Translated: CASSYSTGVKTGELFF. J is TRBJ2-2 and V is TRBV6-2 or TRBV6-3, with 7 bases identical to TRBD1. Germline CDR1 is MNHEY and CDR2 is SVGEGT. Losses at the gene ends were 2 bases for V and 5 bases for J; bases not matched to a gene: 8. CDR3 length: 16 residues.

A few counts support this clonotype. J is TRBJ2-1 and V is TRBV4-2, with 9 bases that match TRBD1. CDR1 is LGHNA, CDR2 YNFKEQ, per germline. CDR3 length: 16 residues. Trimming at V came to 3 bases and at J to 7 bases, leaving 10 bases not matched to a gene. CDR3 DNA: TGTGCCAGCAGCCATCCGGCTGACAGGGGGTTTAATGAGCAGTTCTTC. It translates to CASSHPADRGFNEQFF.

The V and J genes are TRBV10-3 and TRBJ1-1, with D possibly being TRBD1 (5 bases). V was pared by 2 bases and J by 1 base, with 8 bases between. This CDR3 region has 14 residues. Germline V lookup: CDR1 ENHRY, CDR2 SYGVKD. The CDR3 coding sequence is TGTGCCATCAGTGAGGGGAGGGGGAACACTGAAGCTTTCTTT. It translates to CAISEGRGNTEAFF.

In the case of this clonotype: A much more abundant neighbour one base away suggests this may be a read error. This rearrangement joins TRBV4-2 to TRBJ2-1, with D possibly matching TRBD2 (6 bases). The length of the CDR3 is 11 residues. Germline V gene data show CDR1 as LGHNA and CDR2 as YNFKEQ. V was shortened by 4 bases and J by 10 bases, with 8 bases between the two germline ends. CDR3 bases: TGTGCCAGCAGCCGGGGGAGGGAGCAGTTCTTC. Translated, it gives CASSRGREQFF.

This clonotype was recorded at least ten times. J is TRBJ2-7 and V is TRBV29-1; 9 positions match TRBD1. The germline gives CDR1 SQVTM, CDR2 ANQGSEA. Unmatched junction bases numbered 7, after V lost 4 bases and J lost 6 bases. The CDR3 totals 13 residues. The CDR3 here is CSVAPGQGSEQYF. The CDR3, as DNA: TGCAGCGTTGCCCCGGGACAGGGAAGCGAGCAGTACTTC.

This clonotype was seen a handful of times. V is TRBV7-9 and J is TRBJ2-1; D is uncertain. The CDR3 runs to 13 residues. From germline, CDR1 is SEHNR and CDR2 FQNEAQ (reference sequence). Trimming removed 6 bases from V and 6 bases from J, with 12 bases in between. The CDR3 DNA reads TGTGCCAGCAGTGATGGGCTAAGCAATGAGCAGTTCTTC. Translated: CASSDGLSNEQFF.

This clonotype was picked up many times. The chain carries TRBV4-1 and TRBJ2-7, with TRBD2 identical over 7 bases. There are 16 residues in the CDR3. Looked up from germline, CDR1 is MGHRA and CDR2 is YSYEKL. The V gene end was trimmed by 4 bases and the J gene end by 1 base; junction bases not matched to a gene: 10. CDR3 nucleotide sequence: TGCGCCAGCAGCCTAACGGGAACTAGCGCTTCCTACGAGCAGTACTTC. It yields the protein CASSLTGTSASYEQYF.

The chain links TRBV18 to TRBJ1-6; TRBD1 matches 7 bases. V lost 2 bases and J lost 16; bases outside the gene matches: 2. The CDR3 is 11 residues long. In germline, CDR1 is KGHSH, CDR2 LQKENI. CDR3 sequence (DNA): TGTGCCAGCTCACCAGGACAGGAGCTCCACTTT. Translated, it gives CASSPGQELHF.

The chain is built from TRBV20-1 and TRBJ1-1, with D perhaps TRBD1 (5 bases). The ends were cut back, 6 bases at V and 7 bases at J, with 15 bases in the middle. Germline V gives CDR1 DFQATT, CDR2 SNEGSKA (reference sequence). The CDR3 length is 12 residues. The CDR3 DNA reads TGCAGTGCAAGCGCAGGGTCCAGTGAAGCTTTCTTT. Amino acids: CSASAGSSEAFF.

The rearrangement links TRBV20-1 to TRBJ2-1; 10 nucleotides align to TRBD2. There are 16 residues in the CDR3. CDR1 and CDR2 (germline): DFQATT, SNEGSKA (reference sequence). In DNA form, the CDR3 reads TGCTGTGTAAGCGGGAGGGCCCTGTATGACTACAATGAGCAGTTCTTC. It yields the protein CCVSGRALYDYNEQFF.

This clonotype appeared many times. The chain joins TRBV20-1 to TRBJ2-5; no definite D call. Trimming took off 1 base at V and 0 bases at J, with 9 bases between the two ends. In germline, CDR1 is DFQATT, CDR2 SNEGSKA (reference sequence). The CDR3 has 14 amino acids. As DNA, the CDR3 is TGCAGTGCTAGAGGGTCCTCGTACCAAGAGACCCAGTACTTC. Amino acid sequence: CSARGSSYQETQYF.